The 25 T cell receptor beta chains listed next were all sequenced from one sample in a study of OX40 agonist ivuxolimab in advanced cancers. Clones were read by immunoSEQ multiplex PCR, and TCRdb kept only the in-frame ones, dropping some. The sample lists approximately 71,000 clones; roughly 82% were seen once. Sequencing was performed on CD4+ or CD8+ T cells sorted from blood, taken in a trial of the OX40 agonist ivuxolimab. The receptors shown here come from an adult with an advanced solid tumor such as melanoma, head and neck, liver or kidney cancer.

This chain links TRBV9 with TRBJ1-1, with D tentatively TRBD1 (6 bases). Trimming left V 8 bases short and J 4 bases short, with 21 bases between. CDR3 length equals 15 residues. Germline V gene data show CDR1 as SGDLS and CDR2 as YYNGEE. CDR3 nucleotides: TGTGCCAGTGGGGTGGGGGGCGCCTTGGGCACTGAAGCTTTCTTT. It codes for CASGVGGALGTEAFF.

This clone was recorded only once. V and J are TRBV19 and TRBJ1-2; D is perhaps TRBD1 (6 bases). Germline V gene lookup returns CDR1 LNHDA and CDR2 SQIVND (reference sequence). With 6 bases removed from V and 4 bases from J, the gap between germline ends came to 18 bases. The CDR3 is 15 residues long. CDR3: CASSFRGENLYGYTF. CDR3 bases: TGTGCCAGTAGCTTCAGGGGCGAGAACCTCTATGGCTACACCTTC.

This clone was recorded a few times. The chain is built from TRBV5-1 and TRBJ2-1; D gene unclear. CDR1 is SGHRS, CDR2 YFSETQ, per germline. V lost 1 base and J lost 5, with 7 bases in between. The CDR3 length is 13 residues. CDR3 protein: CASSLYSDNEQFF. CDR3 DNA sequence: TGCGCCAGCAGCTTGTATTCGGACAATGAGCAGTTCTTC.

The chain couples TRBV20-1 to TRBJ2-1; D gene uncertain. The V gene lost 6 bases and the J gene lost 8 bases, with 8 bases spanning the gap. The CDR3 has 10 residues. Germline CDR1 DFQATT, CDR2 SNEGSKA (reference sequence). The CDR3 is CSAWAHEQFF. CDR3 nucleotides: TGCAGTGCCTGGGCCCATGAGCAGTTCTTC.

This chain links TRBV5-4 with TRBJ2-2; 9 bases fit TRBD1. Germline V CDR1 and CDR2: SGHNT, YYREEE (reference sequence). CDR3 length equals 15 residues. V dropped 4 bases and J dropped 3; count of bases not matched to a gene: 4. CDR3 in amino acids: CASSLRDRDTGELFF. CDR3 sequence (DNA): TGTGCCAGCAGCCTCCGGGACAGGGACACCGGGGAGCTGTTTTTT.

This clone was seen a few times. The J gene is TRBJ2-7, the V gene TRBV2, with 12 bases matching TRBD2. The CDR3 contains 16 residues. J gave up 7 bases and V 2 bases, and 9 bases lay outside the gene matches. The V gene's germline CDR1 is SNHLY and CDR2 FYNNEI. CDR3 in amino acids: CASSELAGGPWLEQYF. In DNA, the CDR3 is TGTGCCAGCAGTGAACTAGCGGGAGGGCCCTGGCTGGAGCAGTACTTC. Full variable domain (outside the CDR3, taken from reference TRBV2 and TRBJ2-7): EPEVTQTPSHQVTQMGQEVILRCVPISNHLYFYWYRQILGQKVEFLVSFYNNEISEKSEIFDDQFSVERPDGSNFTLKIRSTKLEDSAMYFCASSELAGGPWLEQYFGPGTRLTVT.

This rearrangement joins TRBV4-1 to TRBJ2-7; D tentatively fits TRBD1 or TRBD2 (5 bases each). Germline V gene lookup returns CDR1 MGHRA and CDR2 YSYEKL. CDR3 length: 15 amino acids. The V and J ends lost 1 base and 3 bases respectively, with 13 bases between them. The CDR3 DNA is TGCGCCAGCAGCCAAGGGACACCCGGAGGCTACGAGCAGTACTTC. Translating gives CASSQGTPGGYEQYF.

The chain employs TRBV11-2 and TRBJ2-1; unclear D gene. The V and J ends lost 5 bases and 0 bases respectively, with 8 bases between them. The length of the CDR3 is 14 residues. The germline V gene encodes CDR1 SGHAT and CDR2 FQNNGV. The CDR3 nucleotides are TGTGCCAGCAGCACGGAGAGCTCCTACAATGAGCAGTTCTTC. Translation gives CASSTESSYNEQFF.

The chain carries TRBV2 and TRBJ1-1, with 10 bases aligning to TRBD1. V lost 5 bases, J lost 7 bases, and 10 bases stayed unmatched. CDR1 is SNHLY and CDR2 is FYNNEI in the germline V gene. CDR3 length: 15 amino acids. CDR3 sequence: CASSPPGQGRVEAFF. The CDR3, as DNA: TGTGCCAGCAGTCCCCCGGGACAGGGGAGGGTTGAAGCTTTCTTT. The variable domain in full, completed from reference TRBV2 and TRBJ1-1, reads EPEVTQTPSHQVTQMGQEVILRCVPISNHLYFYWYRQILGQKVEFLVSFYNNEISEKSEIFDDQFSVERPDGSNFTLKIRSTKLEDSAMYFCASSPPGQGRVEAFFGQGTRLTVV.

The gene calls are TRBV19 and TRBJ1-2, with D unresolved. V lost 4 bases and J 8 bases, leaving 8 bases between the germline ends. The length of the CDR3 is 11 residues. CDR1 is LNHDA, CDR2 SQIVND, per germline (reference sequence). The chain's CDR3 is CASSNTKGYTF. For the CDR3, the DNA is TGTGCCAGTAGTAATACGAAGGGCTACACCTTC. The entire variable domain, with the rest obtained from reference TRBV19 and TRBJ1-2, is as follows: DGGITQSPKYLFRKEGQNVTLSCEQNLNHDAMYWYRQDPGQGLRLIYYSQIVNDFQKGDIAEGYSVSREKKESFPLTVTSAQKNPTAFYLCASSNTKGYTFGSGTRLTVV.

The chain combines TRBV28 with TRBJ1-2; 7 bases are a match to TRBD1. CDR1 is MDHEN, CDR2 SYDVKM, per germline. The CDR3 spans 18 residues. V lost 6 bases and J lost 9; bases outside the gene matches: 25. The CDR3 is CASSPLSGQGGGAASYTF. CDR3 coding DNA: TGTGCCAGCAGCCCCTTATCCGGCCAAGGGGGCGGTGCGGCTAGCTACACCTTC.

The chain carries TRBV10-1 and TRBJ2-5, with D maybe TRBD1 (5 bases). This CDR3 has 13 residues. Germline CDR1 and CDR2: WNHNN and SYGVQD (reference sequence). The germline V and J ends were trimmed by 3 bases and 0 bases, with 5 bases remaining between them. This CDR3 is CASSEGDQETQYF. CDR3 bases: TGCGCCAGCAGTGAAGGGGACCAAGAGACCCAGTACTTC.

This clone was detected only a few times. This sequence joins TRBV4-1 and TRBJ1-5, with no clear D. With 4 bases removed from V and 2 bases from J, the gap between germline ends came to 15 bases. The CDR3 is 16 amino acids. Germline CDR1 and CDR2: MGHRA and YSYEKL. The CDR3: CASSPKPGVGNQPQHF. CDR3 DNA sequence: TGCGCCAGCAGCCCAAAGCCGGGAGTGGGCAATCAGCCCCAGCATTTT.

V usage is TRBV6-1 and J usage is TRBJ2-7, with 7 bases identical to TRBD2. The V gene end was trimmed by 8 bases and the J gene end by 4 bases; junction bases not matched to a gene: 8. The CDR3 length is 13 residues. Germline CDR1 is MNHNS and CDR2 is SASEGT. CDR3 coding DNA: TGTGCCAGCGACAAACCCGGGGGGTACGAGCAGTACGTC. Translated: CASDKPGGYEQYV.

This clone was detected once. The chain is built from TRBV28 and TRBJ1-1; TRBD1 matches at 7 bases. Trimming cost V 2 bases and J 4 bases; bases outside gene matches: 7. The length of the CDR3 is 15 residues. From germline, CDR1 is MDHEN and CDR2 SYDVKM. The CDR3 loop is CASSLASPGGTEAFF. As DNA, the CDR3 is TGTGCCAGCAGTTTAGCTTCCCCAGGGGGCACTGAAGCTTTCTTT.

The V gene is TRBV19, the J gene TRBJ2-2; possible D gene TRBD1, 5 bases. The CDR3 has 17 residues. Per the germline V gene, CDR1 is LNHDA and CDR2 is SQIVND (reference sequence). Between the trimmed V and J ends, which lost 1 base and 1 base, there was a span of 13 bases. CDR3 sequence: CASSIGRGRKNTGELFF. For the CDR3, the DNA is TGTGCCAGTAGTATAGGTAGGGGTCGCAAGAACACCGGGGAGCTGTTTTTT.

The rearrangement links TRBV5-1 to TRBJ2-7; D ambiguous. Trimming left V 1 base short and J 0 bases short, with 14 bases between. There are 16 residues in the CDR3. Germline V gene lookup returns CDR1 SGHRS and CDR2 YFSETQ. The CDR3 here is CASSLLSTEISYEQYF. The CDR3 region has the DNA TGCGCCAGCAGCTTGTTATCGACTGAGATCTCCTACGAGCAGTACTTC. Full variable domain (missing parts from reference TRBV5-1 and TRBJ2-7): KAGVTQTPRYLIKTRGQQVTLSCSPISGHRSVSWYQQTPGQGLQFLFEYFSETQRNKGNFPGRFSGRQFSNSRSEMNVSTLELGDSALYLCASSLLSTEISYEQYFGPGTRLTVT.

The chain carries TRBV9 and TRBJ2-5; possibly TRBD1 or TRBD2 for D (5 bases each). With 3 bases removed from V and 2 bases from J, the gap between germline ends came to 14 bases. The CDR3 consists of 15 residues. Germline-derived CDR1 and CDR2 are SGDLS and YYNGEE. The CDR3 sequence: CASSDRDPVQETQYF. CDR3 in DNA: TGTGCCAGCAGCGACCGGGACCCAGTACAAGAGACCCAGTACTTC.

This chain uses TRBV7-2 with TRBJ2-5; TRBD2 agrees at 12 bases. The CDR3 runs 18 residues. Trimming took 4 bases from V and 3 from J; bases not matched to a gene: 12. Germline V lookup: CDR1 SGHTA, CDR2 FQGNSA. The CDR3 protein is CASSYPGLAGSGEETQYF. The CDR3 DNA follows: TGTGCCAGCAGCTACCCGGGACTAGCGGGCTCGGGTGAAGAGACCCAGTACTTC.

The chain uses TRBV21-1 and TRBJ2-7; TRBD2 was called by the table and not checked on the DNA. TRBV21-1 is described as a pseudogene. This CDR3 is 17 amino acids long. CDR3 bases: TGTGCCAGCAGCAAAGCGGGGAGGGGAAATGTCTCCTACGAGCAGTACTTC. It codes for CASSKAGRGNVSYEQYF.

The chain carries TRBV28 and TRBJ2-1, with 8 bases matching TRBD1. The CDR3 is 15 residues long. The V gene's germline CDR1 is MDHEN and CDR2 SYDVKM. The junction had 11 bases not matched to a gene; V was cut back by 6 bases and J by 7 bases. CDR3 nucleotides: TGTGCCAGCAGACGTCCCGGACAGGGTAAGAATGAGCAGTTCTTC. It encodes CASRRPGQGKNEQFF.

The CDR3 reads CASSLVQGTSQPQHF. CDR3 DNA: TGTGCCAGCAGCTTAGTACAGGGAACTAGTCAGCCCCAGCATTTT. The chain is built from TRBV7-2 and TRBJ1-5, with D tentatively TRBD1 (6 bases). V lost 1 base, J lost 6 bases, and 13 bases lay in between. Germline values: CDR1 SGHTA, CDR2 FQGNSA. The CDR3 runs 15 residues. Combining the CDR3 with reference TRBV7-2 and TRBJ1-5 gives the whole variable domain GAGVSQSPSNKVTEKGKDVELRCDPISGHTALYWYRQSLGQGLEFLIYFQGNSAPDKSGLPSDRFSAERTGGSVSTLTIQRTQQEDSAVYLCASSLVQGTSQPQHFGDGTRLSIL.

The rearrangement links TRBV4-2 to TRBJ2-7; TRBD2 is a possible D gene (6 bases). The germline CDR1 and CDR2 sequences are LGHNA and YNFKEQ. Trimming stripped 4 bases from V and 4 bases from J, with 17 bases between. The CDR3 spans 15 residues. The chain's CDR3 is CASSRATSGSYEQYF. The CDR3 nucleotides are TGTGCCAGCAGCCGCGCGACTAGTGGGAGTTACGAGCAGTACTTC.

This clone was seen a single time. V is TRBV5-4 and J is TRBJ2-1; the match to TRBD2 covers 9 bases. With V trimmed by 4 bases and J by 4 bases, 9 bases remained unmatched. Germline loops: CDR1 SGHNT, CDR2 YYREEE (reference sequence). There are 16 residues in the CDR3. The CDR3: CASSLIGSGGYNEQFF. The DNA for the CDR3 is TGTGCCAGCAGCCTAATCGGTAGCGGGGGATACAATGAGCAGTTCTTC.

This chain joins TRBV15 and TRBJ2-1; weak D call: TRBD2 (5 bases). This CDR3 region has 14 residues. In germline, CDR1 is LNHNV, CDR2 YYDKDF (reference sequence). The ends were cut back, 3 bases at V and 4 bases at J, with 10 bases in the middle. The CDR3 bases are TGTGCCACCAGCAGGTCTAGCAGTTACAATGAGCAGTTCTTC. It specifies CATSRSSSYNEQFF.